This TCR beta chain is drawn from a study of T cell repertoires in cytomegalovirus infection. About the research overall: Alongside well-studied HLA-B-restricted CMV epitopes, recently identified HLA-C-restricted CMV epitopes were also used. Both a matching HLA type and CMV infection were indicated by public TCR beta signatures.

Study outcomes and limitations: It was HLA-C-restricted CMV-specific TCR beta clonotypes that dominated the response ex vivo. The cumulative frequency of public TCR beta families identified carriers of CMV plus the relevant HLA.

MiXCR was run by TCRdb on the reads, yielding one entry per CDR3 protein. Altogether 100,000 to 150,000 distinct CDR3 sequences are present, around 30% being singletons, with the ten largest covering under 65%. Trimming cost V 7 bases and J 0 bases; bases outside gene matches: 2. The CDR3 is 15 residues long. In germline, CDR1 is LNHDA, CDR2 SQIVND (reference sequence). This clonotype was detected a few times. Its antigen is undetermined. This TCR was sampled from a human donor in good health (CMV status not recorded). Some clones in this sample may be carry-over from other donors' samples. The input for sequencing was CD8+ T cells from cultured PBMCs, taken from culture after CMV antigen stimulation. V gene TRBV19 combines with J gene TRBJ1-6; TRBD1 agrees at 8 bases. CDR3 residues: CASNRGASYNSPLHF. CDR3 in DNA: TGTGCCAGTAACAGGGGGGCCTCCTATAATTCACCCCTCCACTTT.